Shown below are 18 T cell receptor beta chains from a single sample sequenced in a study of shared clonotypes between healthy human individuals. Repertoires were generated with immunoSEQ multiplex PCR, while TCRdb's copy carries only in-frame clones and drops some. The sample records over a million clones, around 75% being singletons. Sequences were obtained from memory CD4+ T cells sorted from blood. Subset denoted: CD45RA-negative fraction. These receptors were taken from a man aged 18 to 29 in good health.

This clone was seen a handful of times. The chain carries TRBV28 and TRBJ1-1, with 9 bases fitting TRBD1. The length of the CDR3 is 12 residues. From germline, CDR1 is MDHEN and CDR2 SYDVKM. J lost 12 bases, V lost 3 bases, and 5 bases had no gene match. The CDR3 nucleotides read TGTGCCAGCAGTTTGGGGGGACAGGGAACTTTCTTT. Its protein product is CASSLGGQGTFF.

The chain uses TRBV5-6 and TRBJ1-1; TRBD1 is a possible D gene (6 bases). CDR3 length: 13 residues. The germline V gene has CDR1 SGHDT and CDR2 YYEEEE. V was cut by 3 bases and J by 4 bases, with 10 bases left in between. CDR3 nucleotide sequence: TGTGCCAGCAGCTACAGGGTAGGCACTGAAGCTTTCTTT. Protein: CASSYRVGTEAFF.

This chain links TRBV11-2 with TRBJ1-4; no definite D call. The CDR3 contains 18 residues. The V gene lost 6 bases and the J gene lost 2 bases, with 22 bases spanning the gap. Germline V CDR1 and CDR2: SGHAT, FQNNGV. The CDR3 DNA is TGTGCCAGCAGATTAACCGGACGGGATGGCGGCACTAATGAAAAACTGTTTTTT. It codes for CASRLTGRDGGTNEKLFF.

Only a few counts were recorded for this clone. CDR3 in amino acids: CASTSTGRNTEAFF. The CDR3 coding sequence is TGTGCCAGCACCTCGACAGGGAGGAACACTGAAGCTTTCTTT. The V call is TRBV27, the J call TRBJ1-1; 7 bases are shared with TRBD1. CDR1 is MNHEY, CDR2 SMNVEV, per germline (reference sequence). The CDR3 consists of 14 residues. The V segment lost 7 bases and the J segment 1 base; nucleotides outside the gene matches: 6.

The chain links TRBV5-8 to TRBJ1-6, with D uncertain. The germline V gene encodes CDR1 SGHTS and CDR2 YDEGEE. This CDR3 region has 14 residues. Between the trimmed V and J ends, which lost 0 bases and 8 bases, there was a span of 9 bases. Here the CDR3 reads CASSLERKDSPLHF. CDR3 coding DNA: TGTGCCAGCAGCTTGGAACGCAAGGATTCACCCCTCCACTTT. The whole variable domain, filled in from reference TRBV5-8 and TRBJ1-6, reads EAGVTQSPTHLIKTRGQQATLRCSPISGHTSVYWYQQALGLGLQFLLWYDEGEERNRGNFPPRFSGRQFPNYSSELNVNALELEDSALYLCASSLERKDSPLHFGNGTRLTVT.

For this clone: Given a far larger clone just one base away, this is likely a sequencing read error. This chain joins TRBV6-6 and TRBJ2-7; 10 bases align to TRBD1. Germline CDR1 is MNHNY and CDR2 is SVGAGI (reference sequence). Trimming at V came to 7 bases and at J to 3 bases, leaving 3 bases not matched to a gene. The CDR3 runs to 13 residues. The CDR3 loop is CASTRTGGYEQYF. CDR3 DNA sequence: TGTGCCAGCACCCGGACAGGGGGCTACGAGCAGTACTTC.

Of note for this clone: A far more abundant clone sits one base away, making this likely a read error. Other DNA sequences in the sample encode the same CDR3. The chain employs TRBV5-1 and TRBJ2-7; maybe TRBD1 (6 bases). The CDR3 loop spans 12 amino acids. V lost 2 bases and J lost 4, with 7 bases in between. The germline CDR1 and CDR2 sequences are SGHRS and YFSETQ. The CDR3 DNA reads TGCGCCAGCAGCTTACAGGGTTACGAGCAGTACTTC. Translated, it gives CASSLQGYEQYF.

The chain recombines TRBV6-1 with TRBJ2-1; D might be TRBD1 (5 bases). CDR1 and CDR2 (germline): MNHNS, SASEGT. V lost 2 bases and J lost 6, with 8 bases in between. This CDR3 has 13 amino acids. The CDR3 region has the DNA TGTGCCAGCAGTGAAACCAGGGCCAATGAGCAGTTCTTC. It yields the protein CASSETRANEQFF.

V and J are TRBV30 and TRBJ1-6; D might be TRBD1 (5 bases). Trimming took 8 bases from V and 3 from J, leaving 11 bases between them. The CDR3 has 13 residues. Germline V lookup: CDR1 GTSNPN, CDR2 SVGIG (reference sequence). The CDR3 spells CARGPNYNSPLHF. CDR3 bases: TGTGCCCGGGGACCGAACTATAATTCACCCCTCCACTTT.

The chain has TRBV7-2 and TRBJ1-2; the D gene is possibly TRBD1 (5 bases). The CDR3 consists of 14 residues. In germline, CDR1 is SGHTA, CDR2 FQGNSA. Deletions cut 1 base from V and 5 bases from J, with 11 bases between. This CDR3 reads CASSLGGFDYGYTF. CDR3 sequence (DNA): TGTGCCAGCAGCTTAGGGGGGTTTGATTATGGCTACACCTTC.

The rearrangement joins TRBV5-4 to TRBJ1-1; the D is unclear. The CDR3 spans 15 residues. With 0 bases removed from V and 4 bases from J, the gap between germline ends came to 13 bases. The germline gives CDR1 SGHNT, CDR2 YYREEE (reference sequence). The CDR3 sequence: CASSLGSLESTEAFF. The CDR3 DNA reads as TGTGCCAGCAGCTTGGGGTCTCTTGAGAGCACTGAAGCTTTCTTT.

With respect to this clone: The same CDR3 also results from other DNA sequences found in this sample. This rearrangement joins TRBV28 to TRBJ1-6; 9 bases fit TRBD1. The CDR3 consists of 13 residues. J was trimmed by 10 bases and V by 5 bases; bases with no gene match: 3. Germline V gene data show CDR1 as MDHEN and CDR2 as SYDVKM. The CDR3 sequence: CASSRQGGSPLHF. DNA for the CDR3: TGTGCCAGCAGTCGACAGGGGGGATCACCCCTCCACTTT.

This chain connects TRBV5-1 to TRBJ2-7; no clear D. The CDR3 is 14 amino acids. Between the trimmed V and J ends, which lost 0 bases and 4 bases, there was a span of 11 bases. Germline lookup yields CDR1 SGHRS and CDR2 YFSETQ. CDR3 nucleotide sequence: TGCGCCAGCAGCTTGGGACCTTTAAATTACGAGCAGTACTTC. It yields the protein CASSLGPLNYEQYF.

This clone was detected ten times or more. The CDR3 region has the DNA TGTGCCAGCAGTGGAACTCTAGCTAACTATGGCTACACCTTC. It is translated as CASSGTLANYGYTF. This chain joins TRBV6-1 and TRBJ1-2; no clear D. Per the germline V gene, CDR1 is MNHNS and CDR2 is SASEGT. V was shortened by 4 bases and J by 0 bases, with 9 bases between the two germline ends. CDR3 length: 14 residues.

This chain connects TRBV15 to TRBJ2-7; tentatively, D is TRBD1 (5 bases). Trimming shortened V by 0 bases and J by 3 bases, and 15 bases separated the two germline ends. The V gene's germline CDR1 is LNHNV and CDR2 YYDKDF (reference sequence). CDR3 length: 16 amino acids. The CDR3 spells CATSRDAAGSRYEQYF. Here the CDR3 DNA reads TGTGCCACCAGCAGAGATGCGGCAGGGTCCCGCTACGAGCAGTACTTC.

The CDR3 region is CASSLGGEPLYGYTF. In nucleotides, the CDR3 is TGTGCCAGCAGCCTGGGAGGGGAGCCCCTCTATGGCTACACCTTC. The chain has TRBV9 and TRBJ1-2, with a tentative D call TRBD1 (5 bases). Germline V gives CDR1 SGDLS, CDR2 YYNGEE. V was trimmed by 4 bases and J by 4 bases, leaving 17 bases between them. This CDR3 contains 15 residues.

The V and J genes are TRBV5-1 and TRBJ2-2, with 7 bases aligning to TRBD2. The CDR3 contains 16 residues. V shed 5 bases and J 2 bases; nucleotides not matched to a gene: 9. Germline assignment: CDR1 SGHRS and CDR2 YFSETQ. The DNA of the CDR3 is TGCGCCAGCAGGGCGCAACGGGGGGTTAACACCGGGGAGCTGTTTTTT. Translating gives CASRAQRGVNTGELFF.

The chain uses TRBV5-1 and TRBJ1-2, with D possibly TRBD1 on 6 matching bases. The CDR3 spans 14 residues. Per germline, CDR1 SGHRS and CDR2 YFSETQ. The V end lost 5 bases, the J end lost 4 bases, and 15 bases lay between the germline ends. DNA for the CDR3: TGCGCCAGCAGACCCTTGGAGGGGGTCTATGGCTACACCTTC. This codes for CASRPLEGVYGYTF.